Listed here is a single T cell receptor (beta chain). The sample is drawn from a study of blood T cell repertoires in COVID-19. Across the whole study: T cells, B-cell-depleted T cells, or PBMCs supplied cDNA or gDNA.

Seattle's enrolled individuals joined amid active infection and were then monitored longitudinally. Sequenced by immunoSEQ multiplex PCR; TCRdb stores in-frame clones only, minus some. The data contain some 330,000 clones, 89% of them singletons. Sequencing was done on a sample of peripheral blood. The sequence derives from a woman under 40 with COVID-19, enrolled during active disease.

The CDR3 loop reads CASSQEFQTLSGNTIYF. CDR3 nucleotides: TGCGCCAGCAGCCAAGAATTCCAAACTCTCTCTGGAAACACCATATATTTT. V gene TRBV4-1 combines with J gene TRBJ1-3; D is undetermined. The CDR3 has 17 amino acids. Trimming took 0 bases from V and 0 from J, leaving 12 bases between them. Germline CDR1 is MGHRA and CDR2 is YSYEKL.